This T cell receptor (beta chain) was identified in a study of beta chain features in type 1 diabetes. Study-wide findings and caveats: Shorter TCRB CDR3s, moderately but significantly so, were found in Type 1 diabetes patients in all four CD4+ subsets.

Concerning this clone: Its target is unknown.

What was sequenced were expressed TCRB transcripts, since all of the isolated RNA had been reverse transcribed. The method was immunoSEQ multiplex PCR; TCRdb's version includes in-frame clones alone and lacks a portion of them. In the table there are 200,000 to 300,000 clones, 14% of which are singletons. The ends were cut back, 6 bases at V and 2 bases at J, with 14 bases in the middle. From germline, CDR1 is LNHDA and CDR2 SQIVND (reference sequence). The length of the CDR3 is 16 residues. This clonotype was sampled from a woman aged 40 to 50 in good health. The sample consisted of naive CD4+ T cells from blood. The chain uses TRBV19 and TRBJ2-6; D gene ambiguous. The CDR3 coding sequence is TGTGCCAGTAGGGGCACTTTGGGCACTGGGGCCAACGTCCTGACTTTC. Residues: CASRGTLGTGANVLTF.